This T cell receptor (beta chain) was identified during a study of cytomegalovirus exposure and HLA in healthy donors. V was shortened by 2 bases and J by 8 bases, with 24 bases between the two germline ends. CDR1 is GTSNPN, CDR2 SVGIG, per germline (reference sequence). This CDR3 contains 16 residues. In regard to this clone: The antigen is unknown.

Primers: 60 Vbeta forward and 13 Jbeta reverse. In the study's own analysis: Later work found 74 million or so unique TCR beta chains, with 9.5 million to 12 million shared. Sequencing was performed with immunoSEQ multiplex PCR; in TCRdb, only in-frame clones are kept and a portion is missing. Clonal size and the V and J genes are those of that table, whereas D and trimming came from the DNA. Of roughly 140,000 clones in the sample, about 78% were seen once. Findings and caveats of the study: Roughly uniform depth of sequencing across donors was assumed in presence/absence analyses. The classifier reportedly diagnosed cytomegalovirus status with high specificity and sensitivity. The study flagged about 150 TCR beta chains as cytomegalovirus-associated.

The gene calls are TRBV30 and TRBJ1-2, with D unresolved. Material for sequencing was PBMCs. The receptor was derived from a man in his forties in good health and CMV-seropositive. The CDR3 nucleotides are TGTGCCTGGAGTAGTCGCAGGCCCCTGAAGGGAGGGGGCTACACCTTC. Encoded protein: CAWSSRRPLKGGGYTF.